This TCR beta chain was documented in a study of monozygotic twins with inflammatory bowel disease. Study-level points and caveats: Repertoire similarity did not separate concordant from discordant twins, possibly from limited power. Variability may have been added to patient repertoires by differing immunosuppressive treatments.

After skipping T cell sorting, the authors isolated total RNA from whole blood. Details on this clonotype: Its specificity is not known.

Every TCR library drew on approximately 3.5 ug of total RNA. One entry per CDR3 protein, without DNA, is what TCRdb gives after re-calling the 5' RACE reads. Listed are some 190,000 distinct CDR3 sequences; about 8% falls within the top ten. This CDR3 has 15 residues. The receptor comes from a human donor with ulcerative colitis or Crohn's disease, or a healthy co-twin of an affected twin (not recorded which). V usage is TRBV12-3 or TRBV12-4 and J usage is TRBJ2-2. Sequencing was carried out using blood. CDR3 amino acids: CASRPRGRNTGELFF.